This passage covers 3 T cell receptor beta chains from one sample sequenced in a study of OX40 agonist ivuxolimab in advanced cancers. Sequencing used immunoSEQ multiplex PCR; TCRdb keeps in-frame clones, though not all of them. The sample consists of some 9,200 clones, approximately 88% of them appearing once. Sequenced here: CD4+ or CD8+ T cells sorted from blood, sampled in a trial of the OX40 agonist ivuxolimab. The receptors derive from an adult with an advanced solid tumor such as melanoma, head and neck, liver or kidney cancer.

The table lists this clone with a few counts. The chain combines TRBV21-1 with TRBJ2-7; the table's TRBD2 call for D was not verified on the DNA. TRBV21-1 is listed as a pseudogene. The CDR3 totals 18 residues. The CDR3 is CASRRGLAGSPEVYEQYF. The CDR3, as DNA: TGTGCCAGCAGAAGGGGACTTGCCGGTTCCCCTGAGGTCTACGAGCAGTACTTC.

This clone was counted once. CDR3 loop: CASSQEWRGEQFF. CDR3 coding DNA: TGTGCCAGCAGCCAAGAGTGGAGGGGAGAGCAGTTCTTC. J is TRBJ2-1 and V is TRBV14, with D possibly TRBD2 on 6 matching bases. This CDR3 comprises 13 residues. Trimming pared 0 bases from V and 10 bases from J, leaving 10 bases between. The V gene's germline CDR1 is SGHDN and CDR2 FVKESK.

In its sample, this clone was seen once. This chain joins TRBV5-4 and TRBJ1-1; D gene uncertain. CDR1 and CDR2 (germline): SGHNT, YYREEE (reference sequence). V gave up 4 bases and J gave up 1 base, with 5 bases separating them. The CDR3 is made up of 12 amino acids. CDR3 sequence: CASSPENTEAFF. The CDR3 DNA reads as TGTGCCAGCAGCCCGGAGAACACTGAAGCTTTCTTT.